A selection of T cell receptor beta chains follows, all from one sample in a study of cytomegalovirus exposure and HLA in healthy donors. Assay: immunoSEQ multiplex PCR; the TCRdb copy retains only in-frame clones and omits some. The sample holds about 170,000 clones, over 75% seen once. The sequenced sample consisted of PBMCs. The receptors originated from a female donor in good health and CMV-seronegative. Both conserved end residues are part of each CDR3. The D gene is left open where the match is weak. Some rows mark clone size as missing; the rest say once, few, many or name a class of expanded clone.

j_gene	d_gene	v_gene	abundance	CDR3nt	CDR3aa
TRBJ2-1	.	TRBV5-1	few	TGCGCCAGCCGAGACAGCGACCACTACAATGAGCAGTTCTTC	CASRDSDHYNEQFF
TRBJ2-3	.	TRBV19	.	TGTGCCAGTAGTATGAGGGAATGGGGCAGGGGCGACAATACGCAGTATTTT	CASSMREWGRGDNTQYF
TRBJ1-2	TRBD1	TRBV30	.	TGTGCCTGGGGGACAGGGGGCCACTATGGCTACACCTTC	CAWGTGGHYGYTF
TRBJ2-7	TRBD2	TRBV28	.	TGTGCCAGCAGTCCCCGGACTAGCGGGAGTAACGAGCAGTACTTC	CASSPRTSGSNEQYF
TRBJ1-1	TRBD1	TRBV7-2	.	TGTGCCAGCAGCTCCCAGGGACAGGTGAACACTGAAGCTTTCTTT	CASSSQGQVNTEAFF
TRBJ1-1	.	TRBV19	.	TGTGCCAGTACCATCTTCCTCGGTCCGAACACTGAAGCTTTCTTT	CASTIFLGPNTEAFF
TRBJ2-1	TRBD2	TRBV29-1	.	TGCAGCGTTGAACGCGGGGGAATCGTGGGGGGATACAATGAGCAGTTCTTC	CSVERGGIVGGYNEQFF
TRBJ2-3	.	TRBV5-6	.	TGTGCCAGCAGCTACCAGCGGAGAACTTCATCCACAGATACGCAGTATTTT	CASSYQRRTSSTDTQYF
TRBJ1-4	.	TRBV7-2	.	TGTGCCAGCAGCTCTCCAAACAGGGCAACTAATGAAAAACTGTTTTTT	CASSSPNRATNEKLFF
TRBJ1-4	TRBD1	TRBV5-1	.	TGCGCCAGCAGCTTGGGACAGGGTGTGAATAATGAAAAACTGTTTTTT	CASSLGQGVNNEKLFF
TRBJ2-7	.	TRBV4-3	once	TGCGCCAGCAGCCAAGATACGGGCTCCTACGAGCAGTACTTC	CASSQDTGSYEQYF
TRBJ2-5	TRBD1	TRBV4-3	.	TGCGCCAGCAGCCAAGGGACAGGGGAAGGAGAGACCCAGTACTTC	CASSQGTGEGETQYF
TRBJ2-7	.	TRBV5-1	.	TGCGCCAGCAGCTTGGGGGGCGGGAATCCCGAGCAGTACTTC	CASSLGGGNPEQYF
TRBJ2-7	.	TRBV28	.	TGTGCCAGCAGCCTCTACCCGACAGCGTACTCCTACGAGCAGTACTTC	CASSLYPTAYSYEQYF
TRBJ2-3	TRBD1	TRBV10-3	.	TGTGCCATCAGTAGACAGGGGGCTGGTGGAGATACGCAGTATTTT	CAISRQGAGGDTQYF
TRBJ1-6	TRBD1	TRBV19	.	TGTGCCAGTACGGGACAGGTCTATTCACCCCTCCACTTT	CASTGQVYSPLHF
TRBJ2-3	TRBD2	TRBV2	.	TGTGCCAGCAGAGATCCGGGACTAGCGGCTAGAACTAGCACAGATACGCAGTATTTT	CASRDPGLAARTSTDTQYF
TRBJ2-7	TRBD1	TRBV14	.	TGTGCCAGCAGCCACTCGACAGGGTACGAGCAGTACTTC	CASSHSTGYEQYF
TRBJ1-4	.	TRBV18	once	TGTGCCAGCTCACCTTATAATGAAAAACTGTTTTTT	CASSPYNEKLFF
TRBJ1-5	TRBD1	TRBV5-6	.	TGTGCCAGCAGCTTAACAGGGGGCCAGCCCCAGCATTTT	CASSLTGGQPQHF
TRBJ2-5	.	TRBV30	.	TGTGCCTGGAGTGTAGGCGGGACTGGAGAGCAGTACTTC	CAWSVGGTGEQYF
TRBJ2-1	TRBD2	TRBV11-3	.	TGTGCCAGCAGCTCAGGGGACCTAGCGGGAGTGAATGAGCAGTTCTTC	CASSSGDLAGVNEQFF
TRBJ2-1	TRBD2	TRBV9	once	TGTGCCAGCAGCCCTTGGACTAGCGGGGGAAATGAGCAGTTCTTC	CASSPWTSGGNEQFF
TRBJ2-7	.	TRBV15	.	TGTGCCACCAGCAGCACTCAGGGTATAGGGCAGTACTTC	CATSSTQGIGQYF
TRBJ2-5	TRBD2	TRBV6-1	.	TGTGCCAGCGTGACTAGCGGGAGATACGAGACCCAGTACTTC	CASVTSGRYETQYF
TRBJ2-5	TRBD2	TRBV2	.	TGTGCCACCCTCGATGGGCTAGCGGGGGCATACCAAGAGACCCAGTACTTC	CATLDGLAGAYQETQYF